This section outlines one T cell receptor beta chain sequence together with its context. The antigen is undetermined. The sample is drawn from a study of T-cell reconstitution after alpha-beta-depleted transplantation in children. Notes on the study in general: In patients about two months after transplant, alpha-beta T cells reportedly arose from several hundred expanded graft clones.

The library targeted TCRbeta and was prepared with unique molecular identifiers. TCRdb re-analysed the PCR reads in MiXCR, keeping a single row per CDR3 protein. The data contain about 830,000 distinct CDR3 sequences, roughly 15% of them seen just once; the ten biggest clones take up approximately 5%. The V and J ends lost 1 base and 5 bases, in that order; junction bases with no gene match: 1. CDR3 length: 14 residues. Germline V gene data show CDR1 as SGHTA and CDR2 as FQGNSA. The V call is TRBV7-2, the J call TRBJ2-1; 8 bases fit TRBD1. The TCR comes from a male patient between 5 and 17 years old who had a stem cell transplant for acute lymphoblastic leukemia, so the T cells may come from the graft donor. The sequenced sample was PBMCs, mostly from graft donor cells, obtained 360 days after TCRalphabeta/CD19-depleted stem cell transplant. CDR3 nucleotides: TGTGCCAGCAGCTTAGTGGACAGGGACAATGAGCAGTTCTTC. Translation: CASSLVDRDNEQFF. Full variable domain (rest looked up from reference TRBV7-2 and TRBJ2-1): GAGVSQSPSNKVTEKGKDVELRCDPISGHTALYWYRQSLGQGLEFLIYFQGNSAPDKSGLPSDRFSAERTGGSVSTLTIQRTQQEDSAVYLCASSLVDRDNEQFFGPGTRLTVL.